A single sample gave rise to the 25 T cell receptor beta chains below, sequenced in a study of blood T cell repertoires in COVID-19. Profiled with immunoSEQ multiplex PCR; TCRdb holds only in-frame clones, not every one. Among under 200,000 clones listed, 85% to 90% were seen once. The source material was peripheral blood. These receptor sequences come from a man in his forties or fifties who had recovered from COVID-19.

The chain employs TRBV12-3 or TRBV12-4 and TRBJ1-1, with unresolved D. The CDR3 extends over 13 amino acids. V lost 5 bases and J lost 2, with 9 bases in between. This CDR3 is CASSPSFNTEAFF. CDR3 DNA: TGTGCCAGCAGTCCGAGTTTCAACACTGAAGCTTTCTTT.

J is TRBJ1-2 and V is TRBV11-1, with 8 bases matching TRBD1. CDR1 and CDR2 from the germline V gene are SGHAT and FQDESV (reference sequence). J gave up 4 bases and V 5 bases, and 3 bases lay outside the gene matches. The CDR3 has 13 amino acids. Written as DNA, the CDR3 is TGTGCCAGCAGCCGGGACAGGATCTATGGCTACACCTTC. Residues: CASSRDRIYGYTF.

The gene calls are TRBV28 and TRBJ1-3, with 7 positions matching TRBD1. Trimming removed 6 bases from V and 1 base from J; junction bases left unmatched: 6. Germline CDR1 MDHEN, CDR2 SYDVKM. The CDR3 runs 15 residues. The CDR3 DNA sequence: TGTGCCAGCAGACCCGACAGGGTATCTGGAAACACCATATATTTT. Translation gives CASRPDRVSGNTIYF.

J is TRBJ2-5 and V is TRBV5-8, with 7 bases fitting TRBD2. The V and J ends lost 5 bases and 4 bases, in that order; junction bases with no gene match: 8. Germline values: CDR1 SGHTS, CDR2 YDEGEE. This CDR3 contains 14 residues. Written as DNA, the CDR3 is TGTGCCAGCAGTTCTCCCCCGGGGGGAGAGACCCAGTACTTC. Translated, it gives CASSSPPGGETQYF.

CDR3 loop: CASSRGTGGNTEAFF. The CDR3 bases are TGCGCCAGCAGCCGGGGGACAGGCGGGAACACTGAAGCTTTCTTT. The rearrangement joins TRBV4-3 to TRBJ1-1; the match to TRBD1 covers 8 bases. This CDR3 is built from 15 residues. The V and J ends lost 4 bases and 1 base, in that order; junction bases with no gene match: 5. Per germline, CDR1 LGHNA and CDR2 YSLEER.

This chain uses TRBV28 with TRBJ2-3; D is perhaps TRBD2 (5 bases). Per the germline V gene, CDR1 is MDHEN and CDR2 is SYDVKM. The V end lost 6 bases, the J end lost 1 base, and 17 bases lay between the germline ends. The length of the CDR3 is 16 residues. CDR3 region: CASSPGLNEGTDTQYF. In DNA form, the CDR3 reads TGTGCCAGCAGCCCCGGACTCAATGAAGGCACAGATACGCAGTATTTT.

The chain links TRBV9 to TRBJ2-1; TRBD2 matches at 7 bases. CDR3 size: 15 residues. Trimming at V came to 4 bases and at J to 4 bases, leaving 8 bases not matched to a gene. CDR1 SGDLS and CDR2 YYNGEE come from the germline V gene. The CDR3 DNA reads as TGTGCCAGCAGCCTACAAGCGGGACTATACAATGAGCAGTTCTTC. Translation: CASSLQAGLYNEQFF.

The chain is built from TRBV5-4 and TRBJ1-2; TRBD1 is a possible D gene (6 bases). This CDR3 has 15 residues. V shed 2 bases and J shed 6 bases, with 17 bases lying between them. In germline, CDR1 is SGHNT, CDR2 YYREEE (reference sequence). The CDR3 region is CASSLLGGAQNGYTF. The CDR3 DNA reads as TGTGCCAGCAGCTTATTGGGGGGGGCGCAGAATGGCTACACCTTC.

This rearrangement joins TRBV5-1 to TRBJ1-1; D may be TRBD1 (5 bases). Per the germline V gene, CDR1 is SGHRS and CDR2 is YFSETQ. V was cut by 4 bases and J by 1 base, with 8 bases left in between. The CDR3 covers 13 residues. The CDR3 nucleotides are TGCGCCAGCAGCAAGACAGAGAACACTGAAGCTTTCTTT. Amino acid sequence: CASSKTENTEAFF.

V gene TRBV11-3 combines with J gene TRBJ2-2; D call uncertain. V shed 1 base and J shed 4 bases, with 7 bases lying between them. Germline V gives CDR1 SGHNT, CDR2 YENEEA. The CDR3 runs to 14 residues. The DNA for the CDR3 is TGTGCCAGCAGCTTAGGGCCCACCACCGGGGAGCTGTTTTTT. This codes for CASSLGPTTGELFF.

This rearrangement joins TRBV21-1 to TRBJ1-5; TRBD1 is taken as the D call from the table, unchecked against the DNA. TRBV21-1 is a pseudogene. This CDR3 is 19 amino acids long. CDR3 region: CASIKKKGSTGTSNQPQHF. CDR3 sequence (DNA): TGTGCCAGCATCAAAAAAAAAGGGTCGACAGGGACTAGCAATCAGCCCCAGCATTTT.

The V and J genes are TRBV15 and TRBJ2-7; TRBD2 matches 7 bases. With V trimmed by 4 bases and J by 0 bases, 3 bases remained unmatched. Germline V gene data show CDR1 as LNHNV and CDR2 as YYDKDF (reference sequence). CDR3 size: 14 residues. DNA of the CDR3: TGTGCCACCAGCATGGGGGGGAGCTCCTACGAGCAGTACTTC. This sequence encodes CATSMGGSSYEQYF. Based on the CDR3 plus reference TRBV15 and TRBJ2-7, the full variable domain is DAMVIQNPRYQVTQFGKPVTLSCSQTLNHNVMYWYQQKSSQAPKLLFHYYDKDFNNEADTPDNFQSRRPNTSFCFLDIRSPGLGDTAMYLCATSMGGSSYEQYFGPGTRLTVT.

This clone showed up just once. The rearrangement links TRBV27 to TRBJ2-2; 8 bases agree with TRBD2. V shed 5 bases and J 5 bases; nucleotides not matched to a gene: 4. The CDR3 consists of 14 residues. The germline CDR1 and CDR2 sequences are MNHEY and SMNVEV (reference sequence). The CDR3 loop reads CASSASGWTGELFF. The DNA for the CDR3 is TGTGCCAGCAGTGCTAGCGGGTGGACCGGGGAGCTGTTTTTT.

In its sample, this clone was seen a few times. The chain joins TRBV9 to TRBJ1-4; 9 bases map to TRBD1. CDR1 and CDR2 from the germline V gene are SGDLS and YYNGEE. V lost 4 bases, J lost 2 bases, and 12 bases stayed unmatched. The CDR3 length is 18 residues. The DNA for the CDR3 is TGTGCCAGCAGCCTCATACAGGGGGCGAATCCCACTAATGAAAAACTGTTTTTT. Translating it yields CASSLIQGANPTNEKLFF.

CDR3 in amino acids: CASSPGWAIGSPLHF. In DNA, the CDR3 is TGTGCCAGCAGTCCAGGGTGGGCAATAGGTTCACCCCTCCACTTT. The rearrangement uses TRBV27 and TRBJ1-6; TRBD1 might be the D (5 bases). The V and J ends lost 5 bases and 9 bases respectively, with 17 bases between them. The CDR3 sequence is 15 residues long. The germline V gene encodes CDR1 MNHEY and CDR2 SMNVEV (reference sequence).

The J gene is TRBJ2-2, the V gene TRBV3-1 (or the pseudogene TRBV3-2), with 7 positions matching TRBD1. J was trimmed by 8 bases and V by 4 bases; bases with no gene match: 10. Germline-derived CDR1 and CDR2 are LGHDT and YNNKEL (reference sequence). CDR3 size: 15 residues. The CDR3 loop reads CASSRRRTGRGELFF. The CDR3 DNA reads TGTGCCAGCAGCCGCCGCCGGACAGGTCGTGGGGAGCTGTTTTTT.

V and J are TRBV29-1 and TRBJ2-7; 7 bases map to TRBD1. The CDR3 runs 11 residues. Germline values: CDR1 SQVTM, CDR2 ANQGSEA. The V segment lost 3 bases and the J segment 4 bases; nucleotides outside the gene matches: 0. DNA for the CDR3: TGCAGCGTTGACAGGGGGTACGAGCAGTACTTC. Residues: CSVDRGYEQYF.

This clone has a single count. The CDR3 loop reads CASSGTEIRNQPQHF. DNA for the CDR3: TGTGCCAGCAGCGGGACAGAGATCAGGAATCAGCCCCAGCATTTT. This chain connects TRBV6-5 to TRBJ1-5; 7 nucleotides match TRBD1. Germline trimming cut 6 bases from V and 4 bases from J; bases unmatched to any gene: 9. Germline CDR1 and CDR2: MNHEY and SVGAGI. The CDR3 contains 15 residues.

CDR3 protein: CASMVGRGRYEQYF. CDR3 DNA sequence: TGTGCCAGCATGGTGGGCAGGGGAAGGTACGAGCAGTACTTC. The V and J genes are TRBV2 and TRBJ2-7; tentative D call: TRBD1 (6 bases). CDR1 is SNHLY, CDR2 FYNNEI, per germline. The CDR3 is made up of 14 amino acids. V dropped 7 bases and J dropped 4 bases, with 17 bases sitting between them.

The chain combines TRBV20-1 with TRBJ2-1, with 9 bases identical to TRBD2. CDR3 size: 15 residues. Germline CDR1 and CDR2: DFQATT and SNEGSKA (reference sequence). V lost 3 bases, J lost 10 bases, and 13 bases stayed unmatched. CDR3 amino acids: CSASSAGGPSSEQFF. The CDR3 DNA reads TGCAGTGCTAGTAGCGCGGGAGGGCCATCATCCGAGCAGTTCTTC.

This clone appeared once. The J gene is TRBJ1-5, the V gene TRBV30; D not certain. V lost 2 bases, J lost 5 bases, and 10 bases lay in between. This CDR3 is built from 13 residues. Germline V lookup: CDR1 GTSNPN, CDR2 SVGIG (reference sequence). CDR3 amino acids: CAWSSRRDQPQHF. The CDR3 DNA reads as TGTGCCTGGAGTTCAAGGAGGGATCAGCCCCAGCATTTT.

The genes are TRBV30 and TRBJ2-2; tentatively, D is TRBD1 (6 bases). CDR3 length: 17 residues. V lost 5 bases to trimming and J lost 2 bases, with 21 bases between them. Looked up from germline, CDR1 is GTSNPN and CDR2 is SVGIG (reference sequence). This CDR3 is CAWGDRNKQSNTGELFF. Here the CDR3 DNA reads TGTGCCTGGGGTGACAGGAATAAACAATCCAACACCGGGGAGCTGTTTTTT.

The chain is built from TRBV12-2 and TRBJ2-4; the D call in the table, TRBD2, was not verified against the DNA. TRBV12-2 is a pseudogene locus. The CDR3 is 18 residues long. CDR3 DNA: TGTGCAAGTCGCTCCATCATTCGGGGGGCAGAGACCAAAAACATTCAGTACTTC. This gives the protein CASRSIIRGAETKNIQYF.

The rearrangement uses TRBV19 and TRBJ1-2, with D maybe TRBD1 (5 bases). Germline CDR1 LNHDA, CDR2 SQIVND (reference sequence). The CDR3 is 15 amino acids. V gave up 3 bases and J gave up 8 bases, with 19 bases separating them. This chain's CDR3 is CASSITGQGGFGYTF. The CDR3 nucleotides read TGTGCCAGTAGTATCACCGGTCAGGGAGGATTCGGCTACACCTTC. Full variable domain (missing parts from reference TRBV19 and TRBJ1-2): DGGITQSPKYLFRKEGQNVTLSCEQNLNHDAMYWYRQDPGQGLRLIYYSQIVNDFQKGDIAEGYSVSREKKESFPLTVTSAQKNPTAFYLCASSITGQGGFGYTFGSGTRLTVV.

V gene TRBV7-3 combines with J gene TRBJ2-7; TRBD2 is a possible D gene (5 bases). Germline V lookup: CDR1 SGHTA, CDR2 FQGTGA. Trimming pared 5 bases from V and 3 bases from J, leaving 23 bases between. CDR3 length: 17 residues. The CDR3 loop is CASSLKGGPLPVYEQYF. Here the CDR3 DNA reads TGTGCCAGCAGCCTAAAAGGAGGACCGCTACCGGTCTACGAGCAGTACTTC.